This T cell receptor beta chain appears in the sequencing data of a study of blood T cell repertoires in COVID-19 (dated by TCRdb to about 2020). Some background on the complete study: The collaborator samples originated in the United States, Italy and Spain and spanned the acute and convalescent phases of COVID-19. The prospective study material was composed of cDNA or gDNA derived from T cells, B-cell-depleted T cells, or PBMCs. Deeply sampled blood TCRbeta repertoires from subjects exposed to, actively infected with, or recovered from COVID-19 were included in the dataset. The repertoires were released in a freely available public database intended as a resource for research on the immune response to SARS-CoV-2. The samples were drawn from the first 160 participants of the ongoing ImmuneRACE study and from 950 to 1,500 subjects provided by 6 global collaborators. Nearly every sample came with metadata listing a de-identified subject ID, COVID-19 status, age in years and sex. Where available, HLA class I and class II types were obtained from metadata supplied by the sample provider rather than from assay-based typing.

The paper as a whole reports these results and caveats: The quantity of clinical and demographic metadata differed by source and by participant and was supplied without curation.

From the cysteine up to the phenylalanine, the CDR3 has a length of 15 residues. Kept here is only the CDR3 DNA, which spans 45 bases and is read in frame from base 1. The germline V gene (reference sequence) provides CDR1 LGHDT and CDR2 YNNKEL. V is trimmed back by 5 bases and J by 7 bases, and the junction contains 9 bases that no gene match accounts for. As to this clone: Its cognate antigen has yet to be identified. No base-level quality is on record; no much larger clone is a single base apart.

Each collaborating institution followed its own protocols to collect whole blood in K2EDTA tubes. For TCRbeta analysis, collaborators shipped samples in one of three forms: frozen whole blood, isolated PBMCs, or DNA extracted from either of those sample types. The immunoSEQ Assay, a bias-controlled multiplex PCR, was used to amplify TCRbeta CDR3 regions from genomic DNA. Processing in the source paper ran as follows. The number of nucleated cells in each sample was estimated from the amplification of reference gene primers within the assay. Sequence reads were collapsed and filtered to measure the absolute abundance of every unique TCRbeta CDR3 rearrangement. For each sample, productive Simpson clonality was calculated by taking the square root of Simpson's diversity index across productive rearrangements. TCRdb took this table from immuneACCESS and kept in-frame rearrangements with V and J called. Such tables lack part of the clones; where checked against another copy, unresolved V genes explain under half of the gap, and the rest is unexplained. Clone size and V and J calls were adopted from that table, with D and trimming inferred from the DNA. The sample records about 120,000 clones, around four fifths of which are singletons. The ten biggest clones cover 9% to 14% of the sample.

The TCR comes from a human donor in a cohort sampled during active COVID-19. Material for sequencing was peripheral blood. Recombination joined TRBV3-1 (or the pseudogene TRBV3-2) with TRBJ2-2, and 8 junctional nucleotides match TRBD2. The CDR3 here reads CASSWGLDSLGELFF. The nucleotides are TGTGCCAGCAGCTGGGGACTAGACTCACTCGGGGAGCTGTTTTTT.